What follows are 16 T cell receptor beta chains derived from one specimen sequenced in a study of identical twins. MiXCR, applied by TCRdb to the 5' RACE reads, yields one record per CDR3 protein. The table records some 500,000 distinct CDR3 sequences, over 8.5% of them present only once. These data were also filed under a second study, of yellow fever vaccine responses in identical twins.

Specimen: PBMCs. These receptors all come from a woman younger than 30 in good health.

There are a few counts of this clonotype. The chain recombines TRBV18 with TRBJ2-5; 7 positions match TRBD1. The V segment lost 6 bases and the J segment 3 bases; nucleotides outside the gene matches: 7. The CDR3 has 14 residues. Germline V lookup: CDR1 KGHSH, CDR2 LQKENI. In DNA form, the CDR3 reads TGTGCCAGCTCGCAACCAGGGGGTAAAGAGACCCAGTACTTC. Residues: CASSQPGGKETQYF.

This clonotype showed up many times. CDR3 DNA: TGTGCCAGCAGCACCGCAGATACGCAGTATTTT. As protein: CASSTADTQYF. The rearrangement uses TRBV6-2 or TRBV6-3 and TRBJ2-3, with D unclear. Per germline, CDR1 MNHEY and CDR2 SVGEGT. This CDR3 comprises 11 residues. Trimming cost V 6 bases and J 4 bases, with 5 bases left between them.

This clonotype was recorded a few times. The gene calls are TRBV7-9 and TRBJ2-7; D gene ambiguous. Germline V gene data show CDR1 as SEHNR and CDR2 as FQNEAQ (reference sequence). Trimming took off 5 bases at V and 3 bases at J, with 23 bases between the two ends. The CDR3 runs to 17 residues. The DNA for the CDR3 is TGTGCCAGCAGCCCAGCGTTTTTAGCAGCGCAAGTCTACGAGCAGTACTTC. It yields the protein CASSPAFLAAQVYEQYF.

Many counts were recorded for this clonotype. V usage is TRBV27 and J usage is TRBJ2-7; D is perhaps TRBD2 (6 bases). Trimming cost V 7 bases and J 3 bases, with 16 bases left between them. This CDR3 comprises 14 residues. Per the germline V gene, CDR1 is MNHEY and CDR2 is SMNVEV (reference sequence). The CDR3 spells CASTFKVGGYEQYF. CDR3 nucleotide sequence: TGTGCCAGCACCTTTAAGGTGGGGGGCTACGAGCAGTACTTC.

There are many counts of this clonotype. The CDR3: CASSRWDTDTQYF. As DNA, the CDR3 is TGTGCCAGTAGTAGGTGGGATACAGATACGCAGTATTTT. V and J are TRBV19 and TRBJ2-3; D is undetermined. V dropped 4 bases and J dropped 3 bases, with 8 bases sitting between them. The V gene's germline CDR1 is LNHDA and CDR2 SQIVND (reference sequence). The CDR3 runs 13 residues.

This clonotype has a handful of counts. The rearrangement joins TRBV20-1 to TRBJ2-1; TRBD2 agrees at 7 bases. The CDR3 loop spans 13 amino acids. From germline, CDR1 is DFQATT and CDR2 SNEGSKA (reference sequence). The trim removed 2 bases at V and 8 bases at J, leaving 6 bases unmatched. The CDR3 sequence is CSARRTSAHEQFF. The CDR3 DNA reads as TGCAGTGCTAGACGAACTAGCGCCCATGAGCAGTTCTTC.

This clonotype was counted many times. The CDR3 DNA follows: TGCGCCAGCAGCCTGCGCTTAACTAGCGGGACGTACGAGCAGTACTTC. It encodes CASSLRLTSGTYEQYF. V and J are TRBV4-1 and TRBJ2-7; TRBD2 aligns across 10 bases. Trimming removed 4 bases from V and 4 bases from J; junction bases left unmatched: 10. CDR1 and CDR2 (germline): MGHRA, YSYEKL. The CDR3 contains 16 residues.

This clonotype showed up just a few times. The V call is TRBV18, the J call TRBJ2-5, with D hard to call. The V end was cut by 2 bases, the J end by 5 bases, with 9 bases between. Germline CDR1 is KGHSH and CDR2 is LQKENI. The CDR3 runs to 13 residues. The CDR3 DNA follows: TGTGCCAGCTCACCAGGCCATGTGGAGACCCAGTACTTC. Encoded protein: CASSPGHVETQYF. Filled out from reference TRBV18 and TRBJ2-5, the complete variable domain reads NAGVMQNPRHLVRRRGQEARLRCSPMKGHSHVYWYRQLPEEGLKFMVYLQKENIIDESGMPKERFSAEFPKEGPSILRIQQVVRGDSAAYFCASSPGHVETQYFGPGTRLLVL.

In its sample, this clonotype was seen many times. The chain joins TRBV28 to TRBJ1-3, with 7 positions matching TRBD1. CDR1 and CDR2 from the germline V gene are MDHEN and SYDVKM. V was pared by 5 bases and J by 0 bases, with 7 bases of the junction left unmatched. The CDR3 is 16 amino acids. The CDR3: CASSPGQKSSGNTIYF. For the CDR3, the DNA is TGTGCCAGCAGTCCGGGACAGAAGAGCTCTGGAAACACCATATATTTT. The full variable domain, completed using reference TRBV28 and TRBJ1-3, is DVKVTQSSRYLVKRTGEKVFLECVQDMDHENMFWYRQDPGLGLRLIYFSYDVKMKEKGDIPEGYSVSREKKERFSLILESASTNQTSMYLCASSPGQKSSGNTIYFGEGSWLTVV.

The chain couples TRBV5-5 to TRBJ2-2; D tentatively fits TRBD1 or TRBD2 (5 bases each). This CDR3 spans 14 amino acids. In germline, CDR1 is SGHKS, CDR2 YYEKEE (reference sequence). V lost 9 bases and J lost 7, with 19 bases in between. The CDR3 protein is CAMGSGLLCGELFF. The CDR3 bases are TGTGCCATGGGCTCGGGGCTCCTGTGCGGGGAGCTGTTTTTT.

There are many counts of this clonotype. The chain joins TRBV9 to TRBJ2-1, with D uncertain. Germline CDR1 and CDR2: SGDLS and YYNGEE. The CDR3 totals 15 residues. Trimming pared 3 bases from V and 0 bases from J, leaving 10 bases between. The CDR3 region is CASSATGISYNEQFF. Written as DNA, the CDR3 is TGTGCCAGCAGCGCAACCGGAATCTCCTACAATGAGCAGTTCTTC.

This clonotype was seen only once. DNA for the CDR3: TGTGCCAGCAGTGGGGGTCTCGTCTCCTACAATGAGCAGTTCTTC. Amino acid sequence: CASSGGLVSYNEQFF. The rearrangement joins TRBV27 to TRBJ2-1; D assignment may be TRBD1 or TRBD2 (5 bases each). CDR3 size: 15 residues. Trimming cost V 5 bases and J 0 bases, with 11 bases left between them. Looked up from germline, CDR1 is MNHEY and CDR2 is SMNVEV (reference sequence).

This clonotype was observed many times. The chain recombines TRBV7-2 with TRBJ1-5, with TRBD1 as a possible D gene (5 bases). Germline values: CDR1 SGHTA, CDR2 FQGNSA. The ends were cut back, 1 base at V and 3 bases at J, with 13 bases in the middle. The CDR3 totals 16 residues. The CDR3 is CASSLGEWGLNQPQHF. The CDR3 DNA follows: TGTGCCAGCAGCTTAGGGGAGTGGGGCCTCAATCAGCCCCAGCATTTT. Full variable domain (missing parts from reference TRBV7-2 and TRBJ1-5): GAGVSQSPSNKVTEKGKDVELRCDPISGHTALYWYRQSLGQGLEFLIYFQGNSAPDKSGLPSDRFSAERTGGSVSTLTIQRTQQEDSAVYLCASSLGEWGLNQPQHFGDGTRLSIL.

There are a few counts of this clonotype. The V and J genes are TRBV27 and TRBJ2-7; a possible D gene is TRBD2 (6 bases). V dropped 2 bases and J dropped 0 bases, with 8 bases sitting between them. Germline V gene sequence: CDR1 MNHEY, CDR2 SMNVEV (reference sequence). This CDR3 contains 14 residues. This CDR3 reads CASSLLASSYEQYF. The CDR3 nucleotides are TGTGCCAGCAGTTTACTAGCGAGCTCCTACGAGCAGTACTTC.

This rearrangement joins TRBV12-3 or TRBV12-4 to TRBJ2-3; the D gene is possibly TRBD1 (5 bases). This CDR3 contains 17 residues. V dropped 6 bases and J dropped 2 bases, with 21 bases sitting between them. The DNA of the CDR3 is TGTGCCAGCAGCGATGCCCAGGGTACAGTGGTCACAGATACGCAGTATTTT. It is translated as CASSDAQGTVVTDTQYF.

This clonotype was seen many times. J is TRBJ2-3 and V is TRBV11-2; D unresolved. Germline loops: CDR1 SGHAT, CDR2 FQNNGV. V was cut by 7 bases and J by 5 bases, with 19 bases left in between. The CDR3 runs 15 residues. CDR3 in DNA: TGTGCCAGCAACCCGGTCCCGACTGGCAAAGATACGCAGTATTTT. Translation gives CASNPVPTGKDTQYF.